Following are 27 T cell receptor beta chains from one sample sequenced in a study of blood T cells in healthy people across ages. It was with a sample-barcoded 5' primer and a J-beta primer mix that a second PCR of about 7 to 12 cycles was run. TCRdb recomputed calls from the 5' RACE reads with MiXCR, one row per CDR3 protein. The sample comprises about 1.5 million distinct CDR3 sequences, approximately 38% of which are singletons, and less than 8% rests with the top ten. Specimen: blood. Source of these receptors: a woman under 30 in good health.

This chain uses TRBV20-1 with TRBJ2-3; 12 bases line up with TRBD2. Unmatched junction bases numbered 13, after V lost 3 bases and J lost 0 bases. This CDR3 has 19 amino acids. The V gene's germline CDR1 is DFQATT and CDR2 SNEGSKA (reference sequence). CDR3 region: CSARVNPGLAGTSTDTQYF. The CDR3 DNA reads as TGCAGTGCTAGGGTGAACCCCGGACTAGCGGGAACTAGCACAGATACGCAGTATTTT.

J is TRBJ1-5 and V is TRBV27; D is unclear. This CDR3 is built from 14 residues. Looked up from germline, CDR1 is MNHEY and CDR2 is SMNVEV (reference sequence). V lost 5 bases and J lost 4, with 12 bases in between. The CDR3 DNA reads TGTGCCAGCAGTCTAGGGAGTGCTAATCAGCCCCAGCATTTT. It encodes CASSLGSANQPQHF.

V gene TRBV6-5 combines with J gene TRBJ2-2; tentatively, D is TRBD2 (6 bases). The CDR3 covers 12 residues. Germline CDR1 and CDR2: MNHEY and SVGAGI. Trimming removed 4 bases at V and 7 bases at J, with 7 bases between. The CDR3 spells CASSWGVGELFF. The CDR3 nucleotides are TGTGCCAGCAGTTGGGGGGTCGGGGAGCTGTTTTTT.

This clonotype has just a few counts. This chain connects TRBV10-3 to TRBJ1-2, with no clear D. V dropped 7 bases and J dropped 1 base, with 13 bases sitting between them. From germline, CDR1 is ENHRY and CDR2 SYGVKD. This CDR3 spans 14 amino acids. The chain's CDR3 is CAITIGIDNYGYTF. The CDR3, as DNA: TGTGCCATCACAATAGGGATCGATAACTATGGCTACACCTTC.

This clonotype was picked up one time. The V gene is TRBV5-1, the J gene TRBJ2-3, with D possibly being TRBD1 or TRBD2 (5 bases each). This CDR3 comprises 14 residues. Trimming pared 3 bases from V and 0 bases from J, leaving 8 bases between. Germline V gives CDR1 SGHRS, CDR2 YFSETQ. The CDR3, as DNA: TGCGCCAGCAGCTCCGGGGACAGCACAGATACGCAGTATTTT. This gives the protein CASSSGDSTDTQYF.

The rearrangement uses TRBV12-3 or TRBV12-4 and TRBJ2-5; tentatively, D is TRBD1 (6 bases). With 7 bases removed from V and 2 bases from J, the gap between germline ends came to 11 bases. The length of the CDR3 is 13 residues. The CDR3 DNA reads TGTGCCAGCACCACCGGACAGCAAGAGACCCAGTACTTC. Protein sequence: CASTTGQQETQYF.

The chain couples TRBV20-1 to TRBJ2-1; D not certain. Germline assignment: CDR1 DFQATT and CDR2 SNEGSKA (reference sequence). The CDR3 spans 11 residues. Trimming stripped 0 bases from V and 7 bases from J, with 4 bases between. This CDR3 reads CSARDWNEQFF. CDR3 nucleotide sequence: TGCAGTGCTAGAGATTGGAATGAGCAGTTCTTC.

The chain recombines TRBV7-6 with TRBJ2-7; D may correspond to TRBD1 or TRBD2 (7 bases each). The germline V gene encodes CDR1 SGHVS and CDR2 FNYEAQ. V was cut by 4 bases and J by 6 bases, with 16 bases left in between. This CDR3 region has 14 residues. CDR3 sequence (DNA): TGTGCCAGCAGCTCCCAGCAGGGGGGGTTCGAGCAGTACTTC. This translates into CASSSQQGGFEQYF.

The J gene is TRBJ2-7, the V gene TRBV14; D not certain. Deletions cut 1 base from V and 0 bases from J, with 19 bases between. Germline V gene data show CDR1 as SGHDN and CDR2 as FVKESK. The CDR3 has 18 amino acids. CDR3 nucleotides: TGTGCCAGCAGCCAAGCCCCAGGTGGTTCAATACGCTCCTACGAGCAGTACTTC. Amino acid sequence: CASSQAPGGSIRSYEQYF.

In its sample, this clonotype was seen many times. The V gene is TRBV29-1, the J gene TRBJ2-3, with D possibly matching TRBD2 (5 bases). Germline V gene lookup returns CDR1 SQVTM and CDR2 ANQGSEA. The CDR3 is made up of 15 amino acids. The CDR3 reads CTLSGGGEITDTQYF. CDR3 nucleotide sequence: TGCACCCTGAGCGGAGGTGGGGAGATCACAGATACGCAGTATTTT.

The table lists this clonotype with a few counts. The gene calls are TRBV11-2 and TRBJ1-6, with 9 bases that match TRBD1. The CDR3 covers 14 residues. V trimming: 3 bases; J trimming: 9 bases; junction bases outside the gene matches: 3. Germline V gives CDR1 SGHAT, CDR2 FQNNGV. The CDR3 DNA follows: TGTGCCAGCAGCTTGGACAGGGGAAGTTCACCCCTCCACTTT. Its translation is CASSLDRGSSPLHF.

This clonotype was detected only a few times. The J gene is TRBJ2-7, the V gene TRBV3-1; 9 bases match TRBD2. CDR1 and CDR2 from the germline V gene are LGHDT and YNNKEL (reference sequence). Trimming cost V 4 bases and J 0 bases; bases outside gene matches: 7. This CDR3 region has 16 residues. CDR3 loop: CASSRIAGANSYEQYF. In DNA, the CDR3 is TGTGCCAGCAGCCGAATAGCGGGGGCCAACTCCTACGAGCAGTACTTC.

This clonotype occurred a few times. V usage is TRBV5-1 and J usage is TRBJ2-1, with D tentatively TRBD1 or TRBD2 (5 bases each). The CDR3 consists of 15 residues. Germline V gene data show CDR1 as SGHRS and CDR2 as YFSETQ. V lost 5 bases to trimming and J lost 0 bases, with 12 bases between them. CDR3 nucleotide sequence: TGCGCCAGCAGTCCGGGGCGCCTCTCCTACAATGAGCAGTTCTTC. It is translated as CASSPGRLSYNEQFF.

This clonotype was recorded many times. The chain recombines TRBV29-1 with TRBJ2-3, with D perhaps TRBD2 (5 bases). The germline V gene has CDR1 SQVTM and CDR2 ANQGSEA. This CDR3 has 13 residues. Trimming removed 3 bases at V and 1 base at J, with 8 bases between. DNA of the CDR3: TGCAGCGTTGATCGGGGTGGCACAGATACGCAGTATTTT. It codes for CSVDRGGTDTQYF.

This clonotype came up a few times. The V gene is TRBV4-2, the J gene TRBJ2-3, with a tentative D call TRBD2 (6 bases). Germline V gene data show CDR1 as LGHNA and CDR2 as YNFKEQ. V was shortened by 0 bases and J by 5 bases, with 9 bases between the two germline ends. The CDR3 sequence is 14 residues long. CDR3 in amino acids: CASSQESGEDTQYF. DNA for the CDR3: TGTGCCAGCAGCCAAGAATCGGGGGAAGATACGCAGTATTTT.

The sample holds a few counts of this clonotype. The chain carries TRBV4-1 and TRBJ2-1, with D perhaps TRBD1 or TRBD2 (5 bases each). This CDR3 has 13 amino acids. The germline V gene has CDR1 MGHRA and CDR2 YSYEKL. Trimming cost V 5 bases and J 6 bases, with 11 bases left between them. The CDR3 is CASSSTRGNEQFF. DNA for the CDR3: TGCGCCAGCAGCTCTACTAGGGGCAATGAGCAGTTCTTC.

The chain employs TRBV18 and TRBJ2-3; 7 bases agree with TRBD2. Germline CDR1 reads KGHSH; CDR2 reads LQKENI. With V trimmed by 1 base and J by 7 bases, 8 bases remained unmatched. CDR3 size: 15 residues. The CDR3 bases are TGTGCCAGCTCACCACGTGCGGGAGAACGGAATACGCAGTATTTT. As protein: CASSPRAGERNTQYF.

In this sample, this clonotype turned up a few times. The chain uses TRBV28 and TRBJ2-7; no clear D gene. Germline V CDR1 and CDR2: MDHEN, SYDVKM. Trimming took off 7 bases at V and 1 base at J, with 11 bases between the two ends. The CDR3 has 13 amino acids. CDR3 protein: CASTSGRSYEQYF. The CDR3 DNA follows: TGTGCCAGCACCTCGGGCAGGTCCTACGAGCAGTACTTC.

The chain recombines TRBV12-3 or TRBV12-4 with TRBJ2-2, with D tentatively TRBD1 (6 bases). The length of the CDR3 is 13 residues. V was clipped by 8 bases and J by 1 base, with 8 bases between them. The CDR3 DNA sequence: TGTGCCAGCCAGGGACAGAACACCGGGGAGCTGTTTTTT. Protein product: CASQGQNTGELFF.

Worth noting for this clonotype: The junction differs from germline at one of its ends, possibly a read error. The V gene is TRBV20-1, the J gene TRBJ2-1; 7 positions match TRBD2. The germline V gene has CDR1 DFQATT and CDR2 SNEGSKA (reference sequence). The length of the CDR3 is 13 residues. This CDR3 reads CSTSPTSAEPGFF. The CDR3 bases are TGCAGTACTAGCCCCACTAGCGCAGAACCGGGGTTCTTC.

This clonotype was seen only a few times. This rearrangement joins TRBV11-1 to TRBJ2-7, with D possibly matching TRBD1 (6 bases). The CDR3 length is 13 residues. Germline CDR1 is SGHAT and CDR2 is FQDESV (reference sequence). The ends were cut back, 4 bases at V and 2 bases at J, with 9 bases in the middle. DNA of the CDR3: TGTGCCAGCAGCTGGAGGACAGCCTACGAGCAGTACTTC. This sequence encodes CASSWRTAYEQYF.

This clonotype was seen a handful of times. V and J are TRBV7-2 and TRBJ2-5, with D perhaps assigned TRBD1 or TRBD2 (5 bases each). The CDR3 runs 13 residues. Germline CDR1 SGHTA, CDR2 FQGNSA. Trimming left V 7 bases short and J 11 bases short, with 20 bases between. The CDR3 DNA follows: TGTGCCAGCACCCAACCGGGGACCAATGAGCAGTACTTC. Protein: CASTQPGTNEQYF. The full variable domain, in which reference TRBV7-2 and TRBJ2-5 provide the parts outside the CDR3, is GAGVSQSPSNKVTEKGKDVELRCDPISGHTALYWYRQSLGQGLEFLIYFQGNSAPDKSGLPSDRFSAERTGGSVSTLTIQRTQQEDSAVYLCASTQPGTNEQYFGPGTRLLVL.

The V and J genes are TRBV6-4 and TRBJ2-4; possible D gene TRBD2, 5 bases. CDR3 size: 18 residues. CDR1 and CDR2 (germline): MRHNA, SNTAGT. V was cut by 6 bases and J by 3 bases, with 24 bases left in between. Here the CDR3 DNA reads TGTGCCAGCAGCCCAGAGTTATCGCGGGTTTATGGCAAAAACATTCAGTACTTC. Translation: CASSPELSRVYGKNIQYF.

This clonotype was detected a few times. CDR3 sequence (DNA): TGCAGTGCTACGGGACATGGGTATGGCTACACCTTC. This gives the protein CSATGHGYGYTF. The chain couples TRBV20-1 to TRBJ1-2, with a possible D match to TRBD1 (6 bases). This CDR3 contains 12 residues. With 4 bases removed from V and 5 bases from J, the gap between germline ends came to 11 bases. Germline-derived CDR1 and CDR2 are DFQATT and SNEGSKA (reference sequence).

The V gene is TRBV6-1, the J gene TRBJ1-1; tentatively, D is TRBD1 (6 bases). V was trimmed by 2 bases and J by 4 bases, leaving 11 bases between them. The CDR3 has 14 amino acids. Germline CDR1 reads MNHNS; CDR2 reads SASEGT. CDR3 sequence: CASSETGMRTEAFF. Here the CDR3 DNA reads TGTGCCAGCAGTGAAACAGGGATGCGCACTGAAGCTTTCTTT.

In this sample, this clonotype turned up a few times. V gene TRBV7-4 combines with J gene TRBJ2-1, with D maybe TRBD2 (6 bases). Trimming stripped 4 bases from V and 0 bases from J, with 10 bases between. Germline V gene sequence: CDR1 SGHVT, CDR2 SQSDAQ. CDR3 size: 15 residues. The CDR3, as DNA: TGTGCCAGCAGCTACGGGACTTACTCCTACAATGAGCAGTTCTTC. Protein product: CASSYGTYSYNEQFF.

This chain links TRBV6-6 with TRBJ1-2; unclear D gene. This CDR3 has 15 residues. Germline V gene sequence: CDR1 MNHNY, CDR2 SVGAGI (reference sequence). The germline V and J ends were trimmed by 5 bases and 2 bases, with 15 bases remaining between them. CDR3: CASSHVRNPNYGYTF. The DNA for the CDR3 is TGTGCCAGCAGTCACGTCAGGAACCCAAACTATGGCTACACCTTC.